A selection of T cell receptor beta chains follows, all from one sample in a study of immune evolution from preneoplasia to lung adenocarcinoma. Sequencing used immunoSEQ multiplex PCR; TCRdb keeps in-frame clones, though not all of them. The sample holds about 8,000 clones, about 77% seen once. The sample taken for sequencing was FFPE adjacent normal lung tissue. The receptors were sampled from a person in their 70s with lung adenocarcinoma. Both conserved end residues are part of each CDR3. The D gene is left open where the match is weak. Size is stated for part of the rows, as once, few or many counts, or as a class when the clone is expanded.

CDR3 protein: CSVDRAGVGRQAGFNEQFF
CDR3 DNA: TGCAGCGTTGATCGGGCGGGTGTGGGTAGACAGGCGGGTTTCAATGAGCAGTTCTTC
V gene: TRBV29-1
J gene: TRBJ2-1
D gene: NA
clone size: NA

CDR3 protein: CASGGTGGIYGYTF
CDR3 DNA: TGCGCCAGCGGGGGGACAGGGGGCATCTATGGCTACACCTTC
V gene: TRBV10-2
J gene: TRBJ1-2
D gene: TRBD1
clone size: NA

CDR3 protein: CASSEGQAVYEQYF
CDR3 DNA: TGTGCCAGCAGTGAAGGACAGGCGGTATACGAGCAGTACTTC
V gene: TRBV6-1
J gene: TRBJ2-7
D gene: NA
clone size: NA

CDR3 protein: CASSDGTGGNEQFF
CDR3 DNA: TGTGCCAGCAGTGACGGGACAGGGGGCAATGAGCAGTTCTTC
V gene: TRBV6-1
J gene: TRBJ2-1
D gene: TRBD1
clone size: NA

CDR3 protein: CASSDGGRKDGELFF
CDR3 DNA: TGTGCCAGCAGTGACGGGGGCAGGAAAGACGGGGAGCTGTTTTTT
V gene: TRBV6-4
J gene: TRBJ2-2
D gene: NA
clone size: once

CDR3 protein: CASSPTVQGEKLFF
CDR3 DNA: TGTGCCAGCAGCCCGACCGTACAGGGTGAAAAACTGTTTTTT
V gene: TRBV7-9
J gene: TRBJ1-4
D gene: NA
clone size: NA

CDR3 protein: CSVGLGASNTEAFF
CDR3 DNA: TGCAGCGTTGGTTTGGGGGCATCTAACACTGAAGCTTTCTTT
V gene: TRBV29-1
J gene: TRBJ1-1
D gene: NA
clone size: medium-sized

CDR3 protein: CAISESATPGGYTF
CDR3 DNA: TGTGCCATCAGTGAGTCGGCGACACCGGGAGGCTACACCTTC
V gene: TRBV10-3
J gene: TRBJ1-2
D gene: NA
clone size: NA

CDR3 protein: CASSLSGQGDEQYF
CDR3 DNA: TGTGCCAGCAGTTTGTCAGGACAGGGCGACGAGCAGTACTTC
V gene: TRBV27
J gene: TRBJ2-7
D gene: TRBD1
clone size: NA

CDR3 protein: CSARASTEAFF
CDR3 DNA: TGCAGTGCTAGGGCCAGCACTGAAGCTTTCTTT
V gene: TRBV20-1
J gene: TRBJ1-1
D gene: NA
clone size: NA

CDR3 protein: CASSTQGLPGYTF
CDR3 DNA: TGTGCCAGCAGTACACAGGGGTTGCCTGGCTACACCTTC
V gene: TRBV6-5
J gene: TRBJ1-2
D gene: TRBD1
clone size: NA

CDR3 protein: CARSLGTSGTGDTQYF
CDR3 DNA: TGTGCCAGAAGCTTGGGGACTAGCGGGACGGGAGATACGCAGTATTTT
V gene: TRBV5-3
J gene: TRBJ2-3
D gene: TRBD2
clone size: NA

CDR3 protein: CASSRTSGRVDEQYF
CDR3 DNA: TGCGCCAGCAGTCGGACTAGCGGGAGAGTAGACGAGCAGTACTTC
V gene: TRBV10-2
J gene: TRBJ2-7
D gene: TRBD2
clone size: NA

CDR3 protein: CASSRDRANQPQHF
CDR3 DNA: TGTGCCAGTAGTCGTGACAGGGCGAATCAGCCCCAGCATTTT
V gene: TRBV19
J gene: TRBJ1-5
D gene: TRBD1
clone size: few

CDR3 protein: CASSQLAGVIQYF
CDR3 DNA: TGTGCCAGCAGCCAACTAGCGGGAGTTATCCAGTACTTC
V gene: TRBV14
J gene: TRBJ2-7
D gene: TRBD2
clone size: few

CDR3 protein: CASSYGQNYGYTF
CDR3 DNA: TGTGCCAGCAGTTACGGGCAGAACTATGGCTACACCTTC
V gene: TRBV6-5
J gene: TRBJ1-2
D gene: NA
clone size: NA

CDR3 protein: CASSQSRELFF
CDR3 DNA: TGTGCCAGCAGCCAGAGCAGGGAGCTGTTTTTT
V gene: TRBV9
J gene: TRBJ2-2
D gene: NA
clone size: few

CDR3 protein: CASSLSPGNSYEQYF
CDR3 DNA: TGTGCCAGCAGTTTATCGCCAGGGAACTCCTACGAGCAGTACTTC
V gene: TRBV27
J gene: TRBJ2-7
D gene: NA
clone size: NA

CDR3 protein: CASSPRYF
CDR3 DNA: TGTGCCAGCAGCCCCCGGTACTTC
V gene: TRBV28
J gene: TRBJ2-5
D gene: NA
clone size: NA

CDR3 protein: CASSAAGTSGTRAYTQYF
CDR3 DNA: TGTGCCAGCAGCGCCGCCGGGACTAGCGGCACTCGAGCTTATACGCAGTATTTT
V gene: TRBV7-9
J gene: TRBJ2-3
D gene: TRBD2
clone size: NA

CDR3 protein: CASSLSTGWGYTF
CDR3 DNA: TGTGCCAGCAGTTTAAGTACAGGGTGGGGCTACACCTTC
V gene: TRBV27
J gene: TRBJ1-2
D gene: NA
clone size: NA

CDR3 protein: CASSQAGPGGRREKLFF
CDR3 DNA: TGTGCCAGCAGCCAAGCGGGGCCGGGGGGGAGGCGTGAAAAACTGTTTTTT
V gene: TRBV4-2
J gene: TRBJ1-4
D gene: NA
clone size: NA

CDR3 protein: CAISDPTGGAYGYTF
CDR3 DNA: TGTGCCATCAGTGACCCGACAGGGGGCGCGTATGGCTACACCTTC
V gene: TRBV10-3
J gene: TRBJ1-2
D gene: TRBD1
clone size: NA

CDR3 protein: CAWSGTGGEGYTF
CDR3 DNA: TGTGCCTGGTCCGGGACAGGGGGCGAGGGCTACACCTTC
V gene: TRBV30
J gene: TRBJ1-2
D gene: TRBD1
clone size: once

CDR3 protein: CSEGHLPREF
CDR3 DNA: TGCAGCGAAGGACACCTACCTCGGGAGTTT
V gene: TRBV29-1
J gene: TRBJ2-3
D gene: NA
clone size: NA

CDR3 protein: CASSQVVGSTRGNSPLHF
CDR3 DNA: TGCGCCAGCAGCCAAGTCGTGGGCTCAACACGGGGGAATTCACCCCTCCACTTT
V gene: TRBV4-1
J gene: TRBJ1-6
D gene: NA
clone size: NA

CDR3 protein: CASSPSVYGYTF
CDR3 DNA: TGTGCCAGCAGCCCCTCGGTTTATGGCTACACCTTC
V gene: TRBV2
J gene: TRBJ1-2
D gene: NA
clone size: NA

CDR3 protein: CATSRSPLQGGNTEAFF
CDR3 DNA: TGTGCCACCAGCAGAAGTCCCTTGCAGGGTGGGAACACTGAAGCTTTCTTT
V gene: TRBV15
J gene: TRBJ1-1
D gene: NA
clone size: large

CDR3 protein: CASSRAGDTQYF
CDR3 DNA: TGTGCCAGCAGTCGGGCGGGGGATACGCAGTATTTT
V gene: TRBV5-5
J gene: TRBJ2-3
D gene: NA
clone size: NA

CDR3 protein: CASGDIKTGANVLTF
CDR3 DNA: TGCGCCAGCGGTGATATAAAGACTGGGGCCAACGTCCTGACTTTC
V gene: TRBV5-1
J gene: TRBJ2-6
D gene: NA
clone size: NA

CDR3 protein: CASSPRLAGRQETQYF
CDR3 DNA: TGTGCCAGCAGTCCAAGACTAGCGGGACGTCAAGAGACCCAGTACTTC
V gene: TRBV27
J gene: TRBJ2-5
D gene: TRBD2
clone size: once

CDR3 protein: CASSFGGRGAFF
CDR3 DNA: TGTGCCAGTAGTTTTGGGGGTCGGGGAGCTTTCTTT
V gene: TRBV19
J gene: TRBJ1-1
D gene: NA
clone size: NA

CDR3 protein: CAGSLSSTGVGNEKLFF
CDR3 DNA: TGTGCCGGCAGTTTATCTTCGACAGGGGTGGGTAATGAAAAACTGTTTTTT
V gene: TRBV28
J gene: TRBJ1-4
D gene: TRBD1
clone size: NA

CDR3 protein: CASSELVTDNYEQYF
CDR3 DNA: TGTGCCAGCAGCGAATTAGTGACGGACAACTACGAGCAGTACTTC
V gene: TRBV2
J gene: TRBJ2-7
D gene: NA
clone size: NA

CDR3 protein: CASSRGGGDPPEAFF
CDR3 DNA: TGCGCCAGCAGCCGGGGAGGGGGCGATCCCCCTGAAGCTTTCTTT
V gene: TRBV4-1
J gene: TRBJ1-1
D gene: TRBD1
clone size: NA

CDR3 protein: CASSLGPRAYEQYF
CDR3 DNA: TGCGCCAGCAGCCTAGGTCCGAGGGCCTACGAGCAGTACTTC
V gene: TRBV4-1
J gene: TRBJ2-7
D gene: NA
clone size: medium-sized

CDR3 protein: CASSLTGVNSNQPQHF
CDR3 DNA: TGTGCCAGCAGCCTCACCGGGGTCAATAGCAATCAGCCCCAGCATTTT
V gene: TRBV7-8
J gene: TRBJ1-5
D gene: NA
clone size: NA

CDR3 protein: CASSLPLAGGPNTGELFF
CDR3 DNA: TGTGCCAGCAGCTTACCCCTAGCGGGGGGGCCGAACACCGGGGAGCTGTTTTTT
V gene: TRBV7-2
J gene: TRBJ2-2
D gene: TRBD2
clone size: NA

CDR3 protein: CASNRGVDQETQYF
CDR3 DNA: TGTGCCAGCAACCGCGGGGTAGACCAAGAGACCCAGTACTTC
V gene: TRBV2
J gene: TRBJ2-5
D gene: NA
clone size: NA

CDR3 protein: CASSALDSAQNTEAFF
CDR3 DNA: TGTGCCAGCAGCGCTCTAGATAGCGCACAAAACACTGAAGCTTTCTTT
V gene: TRBV9
J gene: TRBJ1-1
D gene: NA
clone size: NA

CDR3 protein: CASTLRTDTNYGYTF
CDR3 DNA: TGTGCCAGCACCTTAAGGACAGATACTAACTATGGCTACACCTTC
V gene: TRBV6-6
J gene: TRBJ1-2
D gene: NA
clone size: NA

CDR3 protein: CASSEGLWQPQHF
CDR3 DNA: TGTGCCAGCAGTGAGGGTCTGTGGCAGCCCCAGCATTTT
V gene: TRBV2
J gene: TRBJ1-5
D gene: NA
clone size: NA

CDR3 protein: CAWSVGLAGGNEQFF
CDR3 DNA: TGTGCCTGGAGTGTAGGACTAGCGGGTGGCAATGAGCAGTTCTTC
V gene: TRBV30
J gene: TRBJ2-1
D gene: TRBD2
clone size: NA

CDR3 protein: CASGGFEQYF
CDR3 DNA: TGTGCCAGCGGGGGGTTCGAGCAGTACTTC
V gene: TRBV7-9
J gene: TRBJ2-7
D gene: NA
clone size: NA

CDR3 protein: CASSPRTEAFF
CDR3 DNA: TGTGCCAGCAGTCCCCGCACTGAAGCTTTCTTT
V gene: TRBV2
J gene: TRBJ1-1
D gene: NA
clone size: once

CDR3 protein: CASSLVTSGGPDTQYF
CDR3 DNA: TGTGCCAGCAGCTTAGTGACTAGCGGGGGGCCAGATACGCAGTATTTT
V gene: TRBV7-9
J gene: TRBJ2-3
D gene: TRBD2
clone size: NA

CDR3 protein: CASSAVLGNQPQHF
CDR3 DNA: TGCGCCAGCAGCGCGGTATTGGGCAATCAGCCCCAGCATTTT
V gene: TRBV4-1
J gene: TRBJ1-5
D gene: NA
clone size: NA

CDR3 protein: CATSLTLGADTEAFF
CDR3 DNA: TGTGCCACCAGCCTAACACTGGGGGCCGACACTGAAGCTTTCTTT
V gene: TRBV15
J gene: TRBJ1-1
D gene: NA
clone size: NA

CDR3 protein: CASSSNPGEGEQYF
CDR3 DNA: TGCGCCAGCAGCTCGAACCCAGGGGAGGGAGAACAGTACTTC
V gene: TRBV5-1
J gene: TRBJ2-7
D gene: NA
clone size: NA

CDR3 protein: CASGVSGSTDTQYF
CDR3 DNA: TGTGCCAGCGGAGTTAGCGGAAGCACAGATACGCAGTATTTT
V gene: TRBV6-5
J gene: TRBJ2-3
D gene: NA
clone size: NA

CDR3 protein: CASRSSGGRTNEKLFF
CDR3 DNA: TGTGCCAGCAGGTCCTCCGGGGGCAGGACTAATGAAAAACTGTTTTTT
V gene: TRBV7-8
J gene: TRBJ1-4
D gene: NA
clone size: NA

CDR3 protein: CASRPDRGAYNEQFF
CDR3 DNA: TGTGCCAGCAGGCCCGACAGGGGGGCCTACAATGAGCAGTTCTTC
V gene: TRBV27
J gene: TRBJ2-1
D gene: TRBD1
clone size: NA

CDR3 protein: CASSEFGPQHF
CDR3 DNA: TGTGCCAGCAGCGAGTTTGGGCCCCAGCATTTT
V gene: TRBV6-6
J gene: TRBJ1-5
D gene: NA
clone size: NA

CDR3 protein: CASSPREGRVGYTF
CDR3 DNA: TGTGCCAGCAGCCCCCGTGAGGGGAGGGTTGGCTACACCTTC
V gene: TRBV5-4
J gene: TRBJ1-2
D gene: NA
clone size: few

CDR3 protein: CAWNWEAGGAFF
CDR3 DNA: TGTGCCTGGAACTGGGAGGCAGGGGGAGCTTTCTTT
V gene: TRBV30
J gene: TRBJ1-1
D gene: TRBD1
clone size: NA

CDR3 protein: CASSSEGTYASEQYF
CDR3 DNA: TGTGCCAGCAGCTCTGAAGGGACCTACGCGTCCGAGCAGTACTTC
V gene: TRBV7-8
J gene: TRBJ2-7
D gene: NA
clone size: NA